These 20 T cell receptor beta chains share one sample of origin, sequenced in a study of blood T cell repertoires in COVID-19. Produced via immunoSEQ multiplex PCR; TCRdb's table is partial and in-frame only. The sample holds 200,000 to 250,000 clones, almost 85% seen once. The specimen sequenced was peripheral blood. These receptor sequences come from a woman in her 70s with COVID-19, enrolled during active disease.

The chain recombines TRBV3-1 (or the pseudogene TRBV3-2) with TRBJ2-5, with 11 bases that match TRBD2. The CDR3 is 14 amino acids. Germline CDR1 reads LGHDT; CDR2 reads YNNKEL (reference sequence). Unmatched junction bases numbered 6, after V lost 2 bases and J lost 10 bases. The CDR3 is CASSQLAGGEDQYF. In nucleotides, the CDR3 is TGTGCCAGCAGCCAACTAGCGGGAGGCGAGGACCAGTACTTC.

The J gene is TRBJ2-2, the V gene TRBV19, with a tentative D call TRBD1 (5 bases). Germline assignment: CDR1 LNHDA and CDR2 SQIVND (reference sequence). V lost 3 bases to trimming and J lost 2 bases, with 13 bases between them. The CDR3 loop spans 16 amino acids. The CDR3 DNA reads TGTGCCAGTAGTATCGGTCAGGGATACAACACCGGGGAGCTGTTTTTT. This sequence encodes CASSIGQGYNTGELFF.

The chain uses TRBV3-1 (or the pseudogene TRBV3-2) and TRBJ1-1; 7 nucleotides agree with TRBD1. Losses at the gene ends were 1 base for V and 2 bases for J; bases not matched to a gene: 1. The CDR3 extends over 14 amino acids. Germline V gives CDR1 LGHDT, CDR2 YNNKEL (reference sequence). CDR3 sequence (DNA): TGTGCCAGCAGCCAAGGACAGGGAAACACTGAAGCTTTCTTT. This codes for CASSQGQGNTEAFF.

This clone appeared once. CDR3: CASNTGNVQPQHF. CDR3 DNA: TGTGCCAGCAATACAGGGAATGTACAGCCCCAGCATTTT. The V call is TRBV6-6, the J call TRBJ1-5; TRBD1 might be the D (6 bases). The CDR3 has 13 amino acids. From germline, CDR1 is MNHNY and CDR2 SVGAGI (reference sequence). V was trimmed by 7 bases and J by 7 bases, leaving 14 bases between them.

This chain links TRBV6-2 or TRBV6-3 with TRBJ1-5; weak D call: TRBD1 (5 bases). This CDR3 spans 16 amino acids. CDR1 is MNHEY, CDR2 SVGEGT, per germline. Trimming removed 2 bases at V and 1 base at J, with 12 bases between. The CDR3: CASSYGMKGSNQPQHF. The CDR3 nucleotides are TGTGCCAGCAGTTACGGTATGAAGGGGAGCAATCAGCCCCAGCATTTT.

This chain connects TRBV2 to TRBJ1-1; D possibly corresponds to TRBD1 (5 bases). Germline V gives CDR1 SNHLY, CDR2 FYNNEI. The CDR3 spans 14 residues. V lost 8 bases, J lost 1 base, and 14 bases lay in between. The CDR3 reads CASGGLEANTEAFF. CDR3 DNA sequence: TGTGCCAGCGGGGGGTTGGAAGCGAACACTGAAGCTTTCTTT.

This clone was recorded once. The rearrangement links TRBV7-2 to TRBJ2-7; a possible D gene is TRBD2 (6 bases). V lost 4 bases to trimming and J lost 3 bases, with 13 bases between them. The CDR3 length is 14 residues. Germline V CDR1 and CDR2: SGHTA, FQGNSA. The CDR3 sequence is CASSYQGLIYEQYF. The DNA for the CDR3 is TGTGCCAGCAGCTATCAGGGACTCATCTACGAGCAGTACTTC.

The chain has TRBV11-3 and TRBJ2-1; 11 bases are a match to TRBD2. J gave up 8 bases and V 1 base, and 7 bases lay outside the gene matches. CDR1 and CDR2 from the germline V gene are SGHNT and YENEEA. This CDR3 region has 16 residues. The CDR3 region is CASSLATLAGAHEQFF. Written as DNA, the CDR3 is TGTGCCAGCAGCTTAGCGACACTAGCGGGAGCTCATGAGCAGTTCTTC.

The CDR3 reads CASSYSRTNEQFF. CDR3 nucleotides: TGTGCCAGCAGTTACTCGAGGACAAATGAGCAGTTCTTC. This chain links TRBV6-2 or TRBV6-3 with TRBJ2-1, with a tentative D call TRBD1 (5 bases). CDR3 size: 13 residues. The V and J ends lost 0 bases and 7 bases respectively, with 7 bases between them. Germline CDR1 MNHEY, CDR2 SVGEGT.

This clone was seen a handful of times. The chain combines TRBV5-1 with TRBJ1-1, with D perhaps matching TRBD1 (6 bases). V was clipped by 4 bases and J by 3 bases, with 16 bases between them. The CDR3 runs 15 residues. Germline lookup yields CDR1 SGHRS and CDR2 YFSETQ. The CDR3 nucleotides are TGCGCCAGCAGCATAACAGGGAGCCCGGACACTGAAGCTTTCTTT. The encoded protein is CASSITGSPDTEAFF. The full variable domain, completed using reference TRBV5-1 and TRBJ1-1, is KAGVTQTPRYLIKTRGQQVTLSCSPISGHRSVSWYQQTPGQGLQFLFEYFSETQRNKGNFPGRFSGRQFSNSRSEMNVSTLELGDSALYLCASSITGSPDTEAFFGQGTRLTVV.

The rearrangement uses TRBV7-3 and TRBJ2-2; 8 bases map to TRBD2. This CDR3 contains 16 residues. The junction had 5 bases not matched to a gene; V was cut back by 3 bases and J by 2 bases. Per germline, CDR1 SGHTA and CDR2 FQGTGA. CDR3 region: CASSLGGGPNTGELFF. In DNA, the CDR3 is TGTGCCAGCAGCTTGGGCGGGGGGCCCAACACCGGGGAGCTGTTTTTT.

J is TRBJ1-1 and V is TRBV14; the D gene is possibly TRBD1 (5 bases). Trimming cost V 0 bases and J 1 base, with 18 bases left between them. Germline V gene sequence: CDR1 SGHDN, CDR2 FVKESK. The CDR3 contains 18 residues. Here the CDR3 DNA reads TGTGCCAGCAGCCAAGATCTACGCGGCAGGGATGGGAACACTGAAGCTTTCTTT. Its translation is CASSQDLRGRDGNTEAFF.

This chain's CDR3 is CASSPGGETGRNTIYF. Here the CDR3 DNA reads TGTGCCAGCAGCCCCGGCGGTGAAACAGGGCGAAACACCATATATTTT. The V call is TRBV3-1 (or the pseudogene TRBV3-2), the J call TRBJ1-3; TRBD1 might be the D (6 bases). The germline V gene encodes CDR1 LGHDT and CDR2 YNNKEL (reference sequence). V was clipped by 4 bases and J by 5 bases, with 18 bases between them. CDR3 size: 16 residues.

The chain uses TRBV2 and TRBJ1-2; TRBD1 matches at 8 bases. Losses at the gene ends were 2 bases for V and 5 bases for J; bases not matched to a gene: 1. The CDR3 is 13 amino acids. Germline assignment: CDR1 SNHLY and CDR2 FYNNEI. This chain's CDR3 is CASSERTGYGYTF. CDR3 DNA: TGTGCCAGCAGTGAAAGGACAGGGTATGGCTACACCTTC.

The rearrangement links TRBV7-2 to TRBJ1-3, with TRBD1 identical over 9 bases. The CDR3 is 17 amino acids. The trim removed 1 base at V and 4 bases at J, leaving 8 bases unmatched. Germline V gene sequence: CDR1 SGHTA, CDR2 FQGNSA. The CDR3 bases are TGTGCCAGCAGCTTAGGGTCGCGGACAGGGGTCGGAAACACCATATATTTT. Its protein product is CASSLGSRTGVGNTIYF.

The gene calls are TRBV11-3 and TRBJ2-1, with 15 bases fitting TRBD2. The CDR3 length is 18 residues. Germline CDR1 SGHNT, CDR2 YENEEA. The V gene end was trimmed by 7 bases and the J gene end by 4 bases; junction bases not matched to a gene: 11. The CDR3 region has the DNA TGTGCCAGCACGCCGGGACTAGCGGGGGGAGTCCAATACAATGAGCAGTTCTTC. Translating it yields CASTPGLAGGVQYNEQFF.

The chain joins TRBV6-5 to TRBJ1-1, with 7 bases matching TRBD1. CDR1 MNHEY and CDR2 SVGAGI come from the germline V gene. V gave up 5 bases and J gave up 4 bases; unmatched junction bases: 1. This CDR3 region has 12 residues. Written as DNA, the CDR3 is TGTGCCAGCAGTACAGGGGTCACTGAAGCTTTCTTT. Its protein is CASSTGVTEAFF.

This chain links TRBV4-2 with TRBJ2-1, with D tentatively TRBD2 (7 bases). This CDR3 is built from 16 residues. V was pared by 4 bases and J by 7 bases, with 20 bases between. In germline, CDR1 is LGHNA, CDR2 YNFKEQ. CDR3 sequence reads: CASSPRSGGLANEQFF. The CDR3 region has the DNA TGTGCCAGCAGCCCTCGCTCCGGGGGGCTAGCTAATGAGCAGTTCTTC.

V is TRBV27 and J is TRBJ2-7, with TRBD1 matching 8 bases. The CDR3 loop spans 15 amino acids. Germline CDR1 reads MNHEY; CDR2 reads SMNVEV (reference sequence). Trimming cost V 4 bases and J 6 bases; bases outside gene matches: 11. The DNA of the CDR3 is TGTGCCAGCAGTTCGATCGGACAGGGTGGGCGCGAGCAGTACTTC. It translates to CASSSIGQGGREQYF.

The chain carries TRBV6-2 or TRBV6-3 and TRBJ2-5, with 7 bases identical to TRBD2. V gave up 5 bases and J gave up 5 bases; unmatched junction bases: 14. There are 16 residues in the CDR3. Germline values: CDR1 MNHEY, CDR2 SVGEGT. The CDR3 here is CASSLGGAGPGETQYF. The CDR3 DNA reads TGTGCCAGCAGTCTGGGGGGAGCGGGACCCGGGGAGACCCAGTACTTC.